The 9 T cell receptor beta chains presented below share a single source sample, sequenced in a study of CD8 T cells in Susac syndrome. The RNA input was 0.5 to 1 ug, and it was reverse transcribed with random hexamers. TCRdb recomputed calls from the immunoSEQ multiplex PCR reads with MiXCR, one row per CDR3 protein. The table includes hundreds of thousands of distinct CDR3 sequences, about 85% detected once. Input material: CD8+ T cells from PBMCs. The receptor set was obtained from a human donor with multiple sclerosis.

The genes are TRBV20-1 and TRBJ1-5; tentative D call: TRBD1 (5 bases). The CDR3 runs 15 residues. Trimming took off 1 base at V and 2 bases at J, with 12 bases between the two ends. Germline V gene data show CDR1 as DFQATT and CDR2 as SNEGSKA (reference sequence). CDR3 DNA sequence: TGCAGTGCTAGAGCCCGTGGACACCGCAATCAGCCCCAGCATTTT. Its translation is CSARARGHRNQPQHF.

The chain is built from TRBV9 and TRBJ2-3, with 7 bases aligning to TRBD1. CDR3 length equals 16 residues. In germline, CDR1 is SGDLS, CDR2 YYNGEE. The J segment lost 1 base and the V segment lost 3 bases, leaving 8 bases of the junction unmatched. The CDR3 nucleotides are TGTGCCAGCAGCGCATACCGGGACAGCCGCACAGATACGCAGTATTTT. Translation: CASSAYRDSRTDTQYF.

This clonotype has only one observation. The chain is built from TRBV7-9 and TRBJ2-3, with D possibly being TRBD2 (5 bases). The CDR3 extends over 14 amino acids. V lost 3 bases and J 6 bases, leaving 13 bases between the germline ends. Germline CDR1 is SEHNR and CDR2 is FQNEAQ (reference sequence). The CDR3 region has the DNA TGTGCCAGCAGCTTCGGGCTAACGGGGGATACGCAGTATTTT. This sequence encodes CASSFGLTGDTQYF.

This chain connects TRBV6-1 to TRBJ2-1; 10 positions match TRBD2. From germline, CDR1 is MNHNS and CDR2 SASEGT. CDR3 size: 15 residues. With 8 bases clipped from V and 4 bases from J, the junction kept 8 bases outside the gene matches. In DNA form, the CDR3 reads TGTGCCAGCCCTACCGGGACTAGCGAATACAATGAGCAGTTCTTC. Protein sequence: CASPTGTSEYNEQFF.

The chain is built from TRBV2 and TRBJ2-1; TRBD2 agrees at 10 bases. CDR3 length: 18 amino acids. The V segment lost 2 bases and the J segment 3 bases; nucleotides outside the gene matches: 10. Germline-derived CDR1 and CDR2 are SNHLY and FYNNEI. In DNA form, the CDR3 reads TGTGCCAGCAGTGAAAAAAGGTCTAGCGGGAGTATCTACAATGAGCAGTTCTTC. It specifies CASSEKRSSGSIYNEQFF.

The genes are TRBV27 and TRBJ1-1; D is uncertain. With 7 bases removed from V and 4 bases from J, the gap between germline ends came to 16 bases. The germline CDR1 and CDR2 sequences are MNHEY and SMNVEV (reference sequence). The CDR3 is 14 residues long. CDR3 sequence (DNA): TGTGCCAGCACTCGCCCGGGTATGGGCACTGAAGCTTTCTTT. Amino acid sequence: CASTRPGMGTEAFF.

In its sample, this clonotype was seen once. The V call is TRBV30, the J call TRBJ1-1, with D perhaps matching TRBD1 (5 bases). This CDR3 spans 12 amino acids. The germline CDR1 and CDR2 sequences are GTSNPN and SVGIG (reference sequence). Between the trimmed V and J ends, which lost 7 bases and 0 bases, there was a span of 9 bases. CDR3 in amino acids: CASGTMNTEAFF. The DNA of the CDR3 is TGTGCCTCAGGGACCATGAACACTGAAGCTTTCTTT.

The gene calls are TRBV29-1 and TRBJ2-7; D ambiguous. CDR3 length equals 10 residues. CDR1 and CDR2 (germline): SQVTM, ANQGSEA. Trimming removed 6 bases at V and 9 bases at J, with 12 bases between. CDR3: CSVWRDTQYF. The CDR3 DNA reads TGCAGCGTGTGGAGAGACACGCAGTACTTC.

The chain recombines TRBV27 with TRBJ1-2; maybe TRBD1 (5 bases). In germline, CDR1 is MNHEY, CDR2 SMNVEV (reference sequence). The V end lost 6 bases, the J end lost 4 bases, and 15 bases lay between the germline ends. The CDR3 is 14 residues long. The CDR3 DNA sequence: TGTGCCAGCAGCGCGATTGACAGCTTCTATGGCTACACCTTC. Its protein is CASSAIDSFYGYTF.